A selection of T cell receptor beta chains follows, all from one sample in a study of blood T cell repertoires in COVID-19. Some clones are missing from TCRdb's copy, which holds only in-frame ones; the method was immunoSEQ multiplex PCR. In the table there are 250,000 to 350,000 clones, 80% to 90% of which are singletons. The sample was peripheral blood. The source is a woman in her forties or fifties with COVID-19, enrolled during active disease. CDR3s include the opening cysteine and the closing phenylalanine or tryptophan. The D gene is left open where the match is weak. Expanded clones are given a class, and other clones once, few, many or no size at all.

j_gene	d_gene	v_gene	abundance	CDR3nt	CDR3aa
TRBJ2-1	.	TRBV19	few	TGTGCCAGTACGACAGCCCGCAATGAGCAGTTCTTC	CASTTARNEQFF
TRBJ2-3	TRBD2	TRBV24-1	.	TGTGCCACCAGTGCCCTTGGCGGGGGAAGGCCCACAGATACGCAGTATTTT	CATSALGGGRPTDTQYF
TRBJ1-1	.	TRBV7-2	.	TGTGCCAGCATCATCCAAATGAACACTGAAGCTTTCTTT	CASIIQMNTEAFF
TRBJ2-3	TRBD1	TRBV18	.	TGTGCCAGCTCCCCACGACAGGGTGCAGATACGCAGTATTTT	CASSPRQGADTQYF
TRBJ2-5	TRBD2	TRBV27	.	TGTGCCAGCAGAATGGCGGGGGGGCGTAAAGGGGAGACCCAGTACTTC	CASRMAGGRKGETQYF
TRBJ2-2	TRBD2	TRBV19	.	TGTGCCAGTAGATCTAGCGGGAGCTTCACCGGGGAGCTGTTTTTT	CASRSSGSFTGELFF
TRBJ2-1	TRBD2	TRBV12-5	.	TGTGCTAGTGGTTGGGGCGGGAGGGATCCAAGCTCCTACAATGAGCAGTTCTTC	CASGWGGRDPSSYNEQFF
TRBJ2-1	.	TRBV7-9	.	TGTGCCAGGGGGGGTACGGCCCCTAGATATGAGCAGTTCTTC	CARGGTAPRYEQFF
TRBJ1-2	.	TRBV6-6	.	TGTGCCAGCGGGGGCCCAGGAGATGGCTACACCTTC	CASGGPGDGYTF
TRBJ2-3	TRBD2	TRBV6-2/TRBV6-3	.	TGTGCCAGCAGTTTAGAAGCGGGAGCAGATACGCAGTATTTT	CASSLEAGADTQYF
TRBJ2-7	TRBD2	TRBV2	once	TGTGCCAGCAGTTGGCAAGCGGGAGTCTACGAGCAGTACTTC	CASSWQAGVYEQYF
TRBJ2-6	TRBD2	TRBV4-1	once	TGCGCCAGCAGCCAAGTGGTAGCGGGATCTTCCGGGGCCAACGTCCTGACTTTC	CASSQVVAGSSGANVLTF
TRBJ2-2	TRBD2	TRBV29-1	.	TGCAGCGTCAGCGGGAGAACCCTTCCCGGGGAGCTGTTTTTT	CSVSGRTLPGELFF
TRBJ1-3	TRBD1	TRBV12-3/TRBV12-4	.	TGTGCCAGCAGTTGGGACAGGGAGAACACCATATATTTT	CASSWDRENTIYF
TRBJ1-2	TRBD1	TRBV27	.	TGTGCCAGCAGTTATGGGACAGGGTATGGCTACACCTTC	CASSYGTGYGYTF
TRBJ2-6	TRBD1	TRBV5-1	.	TGCGCCAGCAGCTCTCGGGACAGGTTCCCATTGAGGTCTGGGGCCAACGTCCTGACTTTC	CASSSRDRFPLRSGANVLTF
TRBJ1-2	TRBD1	TRBV30	.	TGTGCCTGGAGTGCCCAGGGGGCGCTTGGCTACACCTTC	CAWSAQGALGYTF
TRBJ1-6	TRBD1	TRBV19	.	TGTGCCAGTAACTGGGGACAGAGAAATTCACCCCTCCACTTT	CASNWGQRNSPLHF
TRBJ1-1	.	TRBV10-2	.	TGCGCCTGTAAGGGGGTAAGCGACGGTGAAGCTTTCTTT	CACKGVSDGEAFF
TRBJ2-5	.	TRBV12-3/TRBV12-4	few	TGTGCCAGCAGAGGATGGAGAGAGACCCAGTACTTC	CASRGWRETQYF
TRBJ1-5	.	TRBV7-9	.	TGTGCCAGCAGCTTAGGCACGGGACAGCCCCAGCATTTT	CASSLGTGQPQHF
TRBJ1-1	.	TRBV2	.	TGTGCCAGCAGTGAAAGTTTTGGGGGGTTGGCTTTCTTT	CASSESFGGLAFF
TRBJ2-1	TRBD1	TRBV7-9	few	TGTGCCAGCAGCTTACCGCAGACAGGGAAGGCCAATGAGCAGTTCTTC	CASSLPQTGKANEQFF
TRBJ2-6	.	TRBV19	.	TGTGCCAGTAGTTCAGGACAGCTACGTTACGTCTCTGGGGCCAACGTCCTGACTTTC	CASSSGQLRYVSGANVLTF
TRBJ2-7	TRBD2	TRBV30	.	TGTGCCTGGATCACTAGCGGGATCGTCGAGCAGTACTTC	CAWITSGIVEQYF
TRBJ2-6	.	TRBV6-2/TRBV6-3	.	TGTGCCAGCAGTTACTCCCTGTCTGGGGCCAACGTCCTGACTTTC	CASSYSLSGANVLTF
TRBJ2-1	.	TRBV5-4	.	TGTGCCAGCAGCTTTCCGAAGTCGCCGGTCTCCTACAATGAGCAGTTCTTC	CASSFPKSPVSYNEQFF
TRBJ1-1	.	TRBV25-1	.	TGTGCCAGCAGTGGGTTCAAAGGGGTCTCCCCTTTTGTCACTGAAGCTTTCTTT	CASSGFKGVSPFVTEAFF
TRBJ1-4	TRBD1	TRBV7-9	once	TGTGCCAGCAGCTTCAGGGGGAGAAATGAAAAACTGTTTTTT	CASSFRGRNEKLFF
TRBJ2-7	TRBD2	TRBV7-2	once	TGTGCCAGCAGCTTAGGGTATAGCGGGAGGGCCTACGAGCAGTACTTC	CASSLGYSGRAYEQYF